The rows below give T cell receptor beta chains drawn from one sample of a study of T cell repertoires in cytomegalovirus infection. TCRdb reprocessed the reads via MiXCR and lists one record per CDR3 protein. The sample shows about 340,000 distinct CDR3 sequences, under 35% of them seen only once. Antigens of these TCRs are unknown. The sequencing here drew on cultured PBMCs, taken from culture after CMV antigen stimulation. These receptor sequences come from a human donor in good health (CMV status not recorded). Some clones in this sample may be carry-over from other donors' samples. Each CDR3 is given with its conserved first and last residue. D genes are given only for firm matches. The size field is filled for only some rows; it gives once, few, many or a size class.

j_call: TRBJ2-7; cdr3_length: 13; d_call: TRBD1; clone_size: -; v_call: TRBV10-3; cdr3_aa: CAISRQGNREQYF; cdr3_nt: TGTGCCATCAGTCGACAGGGGAACCGCGAGCAGTACTTC
j_call: TRBJ2-2; cdr3_length: 15; d_call: -; clone_size: once; v_call: TRBV7-2; cdr3_aa: CASSLDRRVTGELFF; cdr3_nt: TGTGCCAGCAGCTTAGATCGGCGGGTTACCGGGGAGCTGTTTTTT
j_call: TRBJ2-2; cdr3_length: 17; d_call: TRBD2; clone_size: -; v_call: TRBV6-5; cdr3_aa: CASSSTSGASNTGELFF; cdr3_nt: TGTGCCAGCAGTTCGACTAGCGGGGCATCTAACACCGGGGAGCTGTTTTTT
j_call: TRBJ2-1; cdr3_length: 17; d_call: TRBD1; clone_size: -; v_call: TRBV19; cdr3_aa: CASSMGSGTGGLDEQFF; cdr3_nt: TGTGCCAGTAGTATGGGTTCCGGGACAGGGGGTTTAGATGAGCAGTTCTTC
j_call: TRBJ2-7; cdr3_length: 15; d_call: -; clone_size: -; v_call: TRBV12-3/TRBV12-4; cdr3_aa: CASSFGNREWYEQYF; cdr3_nt: TGTGCCAGCAGTTTTGGGAACAGGGAATGGTACGAGCAGTACTTC
j_call: TRBJ2-1; cdr3_length: 15; d_call: TRBD1; clone_size: -; v_call: TRBV7-9; cdr3_aa: CASSHDRASYNEQFF; cdr3_nt: TGTGCCAGCAGCCACGACAGGGCGTCCTACAATGAGCAGTTCTTC
j_call: TRBJ1-2; cdr3_length: 16; d_call: TRBD1; clone_size: -; v_call: TRBV3-1; cdr3_aa: CASSHFGQGENYGYTF; cdr3_nt: TGTGCCAGCAGCCATTTTGGACAGGGGGAAAACTATGGCTACACCTTC
j_call: TRBJ1-1; cdr3_length: 13; d_call: -; clone_size: few; v_call: TRBV6-2/TRBV6-3; cdr3_aa: CASCPQGTMEAFF; cdr3_nt: TGTGCCAGCTGCCCACAGGGAACCATGGAGGCTTTCTTT
j_call: TRBJ2-3; cdr3_length: 16; d_call: TRBD2; clone_size: few; v_call: TRBV7-8; cdr3_aa: CASSPLAGGATDTQYF; cdr3_nt: TGTGCCAGCAGCCCCCTAGCGGGAGGAGCAACAGATACGCAGTATTTT
j_call: TRBJ1-1; cdr3_length: 11; d_call: -; clone_size: -; v_call: TRBV6-5; cdr3_aa: CASSSQNEAFF; cdr3_nt: TGTGCCAGCAGTTCACAGAATGAAGCTTTCTTT
j_call: TRBJ1-2; cdr3_length: 13; d_call: TRBD1; clone_size: -; v_call: TRBV5-1; cdr3_aa: CASSRTGGLGYTF; cdr3_nt: TGCGCCAGCAGCAGGACAGGGGGACTTGGCTACACCTTC
j_call: TRBJ2-7; cdr3_length: 14; d_call: -; clone_size: -; v_call: TRBV5-4; cdr3_aa: CASSRKDTSEEQYF; cdr3_nt: TGTGCCAGCAGCCGAAAGGACACCTCGGAAGAGCAGTACTTC
j_call: TRBJ1-4; cdr3_length: 11; d_call: -; clone_size: -; v_call: TRBV7-9; cdr3_aa: CASSGDEKLFF; cdr3_nt: TGTGCCAGCAGCGGGGATGAAAAACTGTTTTTT
j_call: TRBJ2-1; cdr3_length: 17; d_call: -; clone_size: -; v_call: TRBV6-5; cdr3_aa: CASSYSRNRQVHNEQFF; cdr3_nt: TGTGCCAGCAGTTACTCCCGGAACAGGCAGGTACACAATGAGCAGTTCTTC
j_call: TRBJ2-2; cdr3_length: 20; d_call: -; clone_size: few; v_call: TRBV11-2; cdr3_aa: CASSLYTGVPAGARTGELFF; cdr3_nt: TGTGCCAGCAGCTTATACACAGGGGTTCCAGCGGGAGCGCGAACCGGGGAGCTGTTTTTT
j_call: TRBJ2-3; cdr3_length: 15; d_call: TRBD2; clone_size: -; v_call: TRBV6-1; cdr3_aa: CASSPSSGRTDTQYF; cdr3_nt: TGTGCCAGCAGTCCATCTAGCGGGAGGACAGATACGCAGTATTTT
j_call: TRBJ1-2; cdr3_length: 13; d_call: -; clone_size: many; v_call: TRBV7-2; cdr3_aa: CASSFPSGFGYTF; cdr3_nt: TGTGCCAGCAGCTTTCCCTCAGGGTTCGGCTACACCTTC
j_call: TRBJ2-7; cdr3_length: 15; d_call: TRBD2; clone_size: -; v_call: TRBV7-2; cdr3_aa: CASSLERGVYYEQYF; cdr3_nt: TGTGCCAGCAGCCTGGAGCGGGGGGTCTACTACGAGCAGTACTTC
j_call: TRBJ2-1; cdr3_length: 15; d_call: TRBD1; clone_size: few; v_call: TRBV6-8; cdr3_aa: CASSPFPGQGMVQFF; cdr3_nt: TGTGCCAGCAGCCCATTCCCGGGACAGGGAATGGTGCAGTTCTTC
j_call: TRBJ2-3; cdr3_length: 15; d_call: -; clone_size: -; v_call: TRBV5-1; cdr3_aa: CASSLRPVLTDTQYF; cdr3_nt: TGCGCCAGCAGCCTAAGGCCCGTACTCACAGATACGCAGTATTTT
j_call: TRBJ1-2; cdr3_length: 15; d_call: -; clone_size: few; v_call: TRBV4-2; cdr3_aa: CASSPLGTLGYGYTF; cdr3_nt: TGTGCCAGCAGCCCCCTGGGGACACTAGGGTATGGCTACACCTTC
j_call: TRBJ2-3; cdr3_length: 12; d_call: -; clone_size: many; v_call: TRBV7-2; cdr3_aa: CASSTDSYTQYF; cdr3_nt: TGTGCCAGCAGCACTGACAGTTATACGCAGTATTTT
j_call: TRBJ1-4; cdr3_length: 16; d_call: TRBD1; clone_size: -; v_call: TRBV12-3/TRBV12-4; cdr3_aa: CASSFRDRGLREKLFF; cdr3_nt: TGTGCCAGCAGTTTCCGGGACAGGGGATTAAGGGAAAAACTGTTTTTT